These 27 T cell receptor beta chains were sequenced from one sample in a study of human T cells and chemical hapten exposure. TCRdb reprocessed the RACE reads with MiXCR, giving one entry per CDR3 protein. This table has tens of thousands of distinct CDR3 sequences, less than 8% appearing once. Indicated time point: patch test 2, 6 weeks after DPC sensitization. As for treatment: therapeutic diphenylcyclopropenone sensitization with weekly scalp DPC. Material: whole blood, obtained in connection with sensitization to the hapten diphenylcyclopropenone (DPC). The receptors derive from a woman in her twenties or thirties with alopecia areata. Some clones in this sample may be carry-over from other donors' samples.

CDR3 sequence: CASSKRPIQYYTEAFF. The DNA of the CDR3 is TGTGCCAGCAGCAAACGTCCGATCCAATATTACACTGAAGCTTTCTTT. The chain combines TRBV21-1 with TRBJ1-1. TRBV21-1 is deemed a pseudogene. This CDR3 has 16 amino acids.

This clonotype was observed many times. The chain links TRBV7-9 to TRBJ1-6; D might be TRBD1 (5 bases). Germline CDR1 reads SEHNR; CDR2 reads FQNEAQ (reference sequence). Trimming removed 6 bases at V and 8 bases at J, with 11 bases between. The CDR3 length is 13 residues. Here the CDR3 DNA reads TGTGCCAGCAGTCAGGGACTGCATTCACCCCTCCACTTT. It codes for CASSQGLHSPLHF. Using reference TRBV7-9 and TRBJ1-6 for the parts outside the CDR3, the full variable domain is DTGVSQNPRHKITKRGQNVTFRCDPISEHNRLYWYRQTLGQGPEFLTYFQNEAQLEKSRLLSDRFSAERPKGSFSTLEIQRTEQGDSAMYLCASSQGLHSPLHFGNGTRLTVT.

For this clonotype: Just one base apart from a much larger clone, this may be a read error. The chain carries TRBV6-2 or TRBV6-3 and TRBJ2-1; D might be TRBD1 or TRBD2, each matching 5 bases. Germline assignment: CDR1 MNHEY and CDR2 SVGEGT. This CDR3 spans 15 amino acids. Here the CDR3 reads CTSSYSRGGGDEQFF. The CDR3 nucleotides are TGTACCAGCAGTTACTCTCGGGGTGGGGGAGATGAGCAGTTCTTC.

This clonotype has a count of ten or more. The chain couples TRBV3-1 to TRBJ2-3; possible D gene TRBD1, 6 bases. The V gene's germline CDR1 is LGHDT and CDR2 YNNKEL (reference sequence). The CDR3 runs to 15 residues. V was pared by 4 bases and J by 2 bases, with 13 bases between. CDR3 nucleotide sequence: TGTGCCAGCAGCCCGTCGAGGGGGTACACAGATACGCAGTATTTT. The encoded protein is CASSPSRGYTDTQYF.

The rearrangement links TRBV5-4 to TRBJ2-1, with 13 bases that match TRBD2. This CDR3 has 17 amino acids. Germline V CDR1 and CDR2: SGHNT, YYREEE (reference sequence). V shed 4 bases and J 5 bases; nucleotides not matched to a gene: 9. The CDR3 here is CASSRGLAGVRNNEQFF. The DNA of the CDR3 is TGTGCCAGCAGCCGAGGACTAGCGGGGGTTCGCAACAATGAGCAGTTCTTC.

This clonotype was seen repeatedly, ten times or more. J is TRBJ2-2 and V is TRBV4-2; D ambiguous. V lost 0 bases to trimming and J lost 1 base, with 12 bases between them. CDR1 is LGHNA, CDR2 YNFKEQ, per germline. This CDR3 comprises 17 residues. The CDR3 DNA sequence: TGTGCCAGCAGCCAAGACCTCTTTCCCGGGAACACCGGGGAGCTGTTTTTT. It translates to CASSQDLFPGNTGELFF.

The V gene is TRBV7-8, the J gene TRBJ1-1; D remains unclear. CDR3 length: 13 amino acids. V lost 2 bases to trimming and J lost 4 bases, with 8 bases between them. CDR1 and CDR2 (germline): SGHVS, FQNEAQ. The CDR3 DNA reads TGTGCCAGCAGCTTATTTTTAAGCACTGAAGCTTTCTTT. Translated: CASSLFLSTEAFF.

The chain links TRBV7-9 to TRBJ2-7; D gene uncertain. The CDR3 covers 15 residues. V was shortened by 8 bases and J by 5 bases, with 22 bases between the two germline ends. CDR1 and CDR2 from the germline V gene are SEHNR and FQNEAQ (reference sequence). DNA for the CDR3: TGTGCCAGCGGGCGCTCAGTTGGGGTCCGGAACGAGCAGTACTTC. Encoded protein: CASGRSVGVRNEQYF.

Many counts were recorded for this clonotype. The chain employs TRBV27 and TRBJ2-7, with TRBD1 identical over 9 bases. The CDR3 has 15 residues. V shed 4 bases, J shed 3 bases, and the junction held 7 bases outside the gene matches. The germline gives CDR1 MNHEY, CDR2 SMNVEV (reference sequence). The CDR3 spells CASSSRPDRGYEQYF. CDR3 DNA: TGTGCCAGCAGTTCACGTCCGGACAGGGGCTACGAGCAGTACTTC.

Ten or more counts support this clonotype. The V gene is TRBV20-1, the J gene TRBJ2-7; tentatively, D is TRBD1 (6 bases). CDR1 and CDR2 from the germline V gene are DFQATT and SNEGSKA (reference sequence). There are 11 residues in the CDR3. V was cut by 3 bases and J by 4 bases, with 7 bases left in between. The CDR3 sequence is CSASQGYEQYF. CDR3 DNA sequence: TGCAGTGCTAGTCAGGGGTACGAGCAGTACTTC.

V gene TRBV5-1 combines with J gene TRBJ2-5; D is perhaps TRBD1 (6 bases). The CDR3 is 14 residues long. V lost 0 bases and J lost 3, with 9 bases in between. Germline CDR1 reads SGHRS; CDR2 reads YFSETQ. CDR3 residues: CASSLGSGEETQYF. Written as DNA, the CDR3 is TGCGCCAGCAGCTTGGGTTCAGGGGAAGAGACCCAGTACTTC.

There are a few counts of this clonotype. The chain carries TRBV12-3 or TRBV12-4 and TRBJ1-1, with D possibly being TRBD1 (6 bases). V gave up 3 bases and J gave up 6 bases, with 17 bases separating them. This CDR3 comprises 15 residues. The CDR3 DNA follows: TGTGCCAGCAGTTTTCAGGGAGGGGGTTGGGCTGAAGCTTTCTTT. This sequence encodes CASSFQGGGWAEAFF.

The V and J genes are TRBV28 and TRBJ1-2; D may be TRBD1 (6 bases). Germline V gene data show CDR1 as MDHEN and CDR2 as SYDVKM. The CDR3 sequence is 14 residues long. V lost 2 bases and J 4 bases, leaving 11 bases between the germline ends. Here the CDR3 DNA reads TGTGCCAGCAGTTTAGGGACAAACCGCTATGGCTACACCTTC. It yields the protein CASSLGTNRYGYTF.

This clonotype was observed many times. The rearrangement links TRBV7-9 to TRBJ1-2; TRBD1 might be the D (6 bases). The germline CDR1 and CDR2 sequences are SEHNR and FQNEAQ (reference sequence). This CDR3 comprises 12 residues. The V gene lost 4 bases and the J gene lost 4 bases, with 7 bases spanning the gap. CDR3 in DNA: TGTGCCAGCAGCTCGGACAGCTATGGCTACACCTTC. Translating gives CASSSDSYGYTF.

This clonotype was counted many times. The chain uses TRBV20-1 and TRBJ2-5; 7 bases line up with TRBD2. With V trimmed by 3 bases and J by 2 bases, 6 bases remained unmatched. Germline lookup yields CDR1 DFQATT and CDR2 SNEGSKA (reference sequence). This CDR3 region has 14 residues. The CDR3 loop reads CSARSGGFQETQYF. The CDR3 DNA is TGCAGTGCTAGGTCCGGGGGGTTTCAAGAGACCCAGTACTTC.

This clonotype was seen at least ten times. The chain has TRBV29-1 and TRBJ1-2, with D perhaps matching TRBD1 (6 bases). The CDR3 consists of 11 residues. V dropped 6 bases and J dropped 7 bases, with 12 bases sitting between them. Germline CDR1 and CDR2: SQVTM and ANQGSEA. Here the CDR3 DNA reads TGCAGCGTGGTTCCAGGGGTTGGCTACACCTTC. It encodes CSVVPGVGYTF. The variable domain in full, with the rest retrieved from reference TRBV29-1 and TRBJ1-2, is SAVISQKPSRDICQRGTSLTIQCQVDSQVTMMFWYRQQPGQSLTLIATANQGSEATYESGFVIDKFPISRPNLTFSTLTVSNMSPEDSSIYLCSVVPGVGYTFGSGTRLTVV.

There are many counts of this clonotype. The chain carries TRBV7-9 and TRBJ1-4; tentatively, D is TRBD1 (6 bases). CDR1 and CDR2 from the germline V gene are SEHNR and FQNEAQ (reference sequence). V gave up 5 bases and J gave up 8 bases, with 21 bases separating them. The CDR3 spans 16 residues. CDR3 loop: CASSRPVHRVEEKLFF. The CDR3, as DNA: TGTGCCAGCAGCCGACCGGTGCACAGGGTGGAAGAAAAACTGTTTTTT.

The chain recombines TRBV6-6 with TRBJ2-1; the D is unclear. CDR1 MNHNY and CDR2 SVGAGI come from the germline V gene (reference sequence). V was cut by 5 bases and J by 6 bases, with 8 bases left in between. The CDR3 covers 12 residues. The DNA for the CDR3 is TGTGCCAGCAGTCCCGGGTCCAATGAGCAGTTCTTC. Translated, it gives CASSPGSNEQFF.

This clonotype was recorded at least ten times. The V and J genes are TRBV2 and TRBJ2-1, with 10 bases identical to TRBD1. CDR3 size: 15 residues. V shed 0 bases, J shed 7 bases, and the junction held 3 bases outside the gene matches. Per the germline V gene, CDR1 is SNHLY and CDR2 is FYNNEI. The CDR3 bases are TGTGCCAGCAGTGAAGCCTGGACAGGGGGTAATGAGCAGTTCTTC. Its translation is CASSEAWTGGNEQFF.

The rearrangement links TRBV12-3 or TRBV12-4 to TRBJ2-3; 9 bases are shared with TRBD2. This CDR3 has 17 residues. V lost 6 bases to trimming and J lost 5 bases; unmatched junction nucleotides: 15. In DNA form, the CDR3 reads TGTGCCAGCAGGGGACCTTGGGGCGGGGGGGCCCAAGATACGCAGTATTTT. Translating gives CASRGPWGGGAQDTQYF.

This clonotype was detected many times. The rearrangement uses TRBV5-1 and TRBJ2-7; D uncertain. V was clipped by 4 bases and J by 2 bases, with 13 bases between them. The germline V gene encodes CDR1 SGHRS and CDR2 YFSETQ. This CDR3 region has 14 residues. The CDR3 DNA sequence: TGCGCCAGCAGCGACCCGGCCAGGACCTACGAGCAGTACTTC. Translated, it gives CASSDPARTYEQYF.

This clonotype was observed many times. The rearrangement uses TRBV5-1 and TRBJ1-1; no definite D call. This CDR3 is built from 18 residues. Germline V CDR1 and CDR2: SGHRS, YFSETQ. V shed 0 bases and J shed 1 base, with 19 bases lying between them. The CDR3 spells CASSLALRYETSNTEAFF. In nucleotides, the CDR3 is TGCGCCAGCAGCTTGGCCCTCCGTTATGAGACCTCGAACACTGAAGCTTTCTTT.

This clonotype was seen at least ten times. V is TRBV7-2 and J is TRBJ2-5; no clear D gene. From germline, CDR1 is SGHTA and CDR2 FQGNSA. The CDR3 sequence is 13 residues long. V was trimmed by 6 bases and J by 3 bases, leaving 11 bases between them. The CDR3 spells CASSRQNKETQYF. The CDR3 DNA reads TGTGCCAGCAGTCGACAAAACAAAGAGACCCAGTACTTC.

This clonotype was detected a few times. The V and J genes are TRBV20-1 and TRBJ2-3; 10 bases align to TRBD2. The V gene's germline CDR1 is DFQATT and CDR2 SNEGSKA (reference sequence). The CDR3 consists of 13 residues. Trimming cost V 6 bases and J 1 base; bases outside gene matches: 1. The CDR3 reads CSAGTSGTDTQYF. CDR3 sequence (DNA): TGCAGTGCCGGGACTAGCGGCACAGATACGCAGTATTTT.

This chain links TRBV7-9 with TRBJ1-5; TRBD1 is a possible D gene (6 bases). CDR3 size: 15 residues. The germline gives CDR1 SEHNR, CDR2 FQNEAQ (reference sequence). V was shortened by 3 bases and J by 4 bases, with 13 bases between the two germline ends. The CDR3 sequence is CASSFGGASNQPQHF. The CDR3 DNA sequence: TGTGCCAGCAGCTTCGGGGGGGCCTCAAATCAGCCCCAGCATTTT.

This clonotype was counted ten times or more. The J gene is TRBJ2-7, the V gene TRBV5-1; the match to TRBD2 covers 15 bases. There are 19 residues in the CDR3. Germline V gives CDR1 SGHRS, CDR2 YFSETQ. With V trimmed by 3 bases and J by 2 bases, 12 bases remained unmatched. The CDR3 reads CASSSALGLAGGKTYEQYF. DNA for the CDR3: TGCGCCAGCAGCTCCGCACTTGGACTAGCGGGGGGGAAAACCTACGAGCAGTACTTC. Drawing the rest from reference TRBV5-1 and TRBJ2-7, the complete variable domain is KAGVTQTPRYLIKTRGQQVTLSCSPISGHRSVSWYQQTPGQGLQFLFEYFSETQRNKGNFPGRFSGRQFSNSRSEMNVSTLELGDSALYLCASSSALGLAGGKTYEQYFGPGTRLTVT.

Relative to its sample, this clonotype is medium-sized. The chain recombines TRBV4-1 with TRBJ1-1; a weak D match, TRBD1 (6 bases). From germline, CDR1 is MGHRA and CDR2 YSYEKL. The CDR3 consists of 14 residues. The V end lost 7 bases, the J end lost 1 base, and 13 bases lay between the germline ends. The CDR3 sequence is CASKSSRGNTEAFF. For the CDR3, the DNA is TGCGCCAGCAAGAGCAGCAGGGGGAACACTGAAGCTTTCTTT.